This TCR beta chain is drawn from a study of regulatory T cells in long-lasting Graves disease. Study results and limitations: TRBV28 was favored in persistent disease, as were TRBJ1-2 and TRBJ2-5. Tissue studied was limited to peripheral blood, excluding thyroid tissue.

This clonotype came up many times. Antigen unknown. Building the TCR beta libraries relied on iRepertoire HTBI primers, and CDR3 regions underwent Arm-PCR. TCRdb ran MiXCR on the multiplex PCR reads and lists one entry per CDR3 protein. Of 300,000 to 350,000 distinct CDR3 sequences in the sample, less than 20% are singletons; the top ten hold just under 30%. V gave up 1 base and J gave up 5 bases, with 3 bases separating them. CDR3 length: 11 amino acids. In germline, CDR1 is ENHRY, CDR2 SYGVKD. Time point here: persistent/refractory GD, antithyroid drugs over 5 years with positive TRAb. From PBMCs, RNA was extracted and then used to make the TCR library.

The sequences come from peripheral blood mononuclear cells (PBMCs), collected when the disease was refractory, from a patient treated with antithyroid drugs. V is TRBV10-3 and J is TRBJ2-7, with D unclear. The clonotype was recovered from a female donor with Graves disease. CDR3 coding DNA: TGTGCCATCAGTGAGTTGGACGAGCAGTACTTC. Protein product: CAISELDEQYF.